This TCR beta chain was retrieved from a study of T cells in Graves' hyperthyroidism and ophthalmopathy. RNA transcripts gave rise to amplified TCR beta CDR3 regions. Initially, a first-round RT-PCR of the TCR CDR3 employed the HTBI primer set. From the multiplex PCR reads, TCRdb called clonotypes with MiXCR, one entry per CDR3 protein. The sample gives a few hundred thousand distinct CDR3 sequences, about 25% of which show up once; over 70% is in the top ten. This clonotype was picked up many times. The receptor comes from a man in his fifties with Graves' hyperthyroidism. The specimen sequenced was blood.

CDR3 residues: CASSQDSGVPEQFF. The CDR3 DNA follows: TGTGCCAGCAGCCAAGACTCTGGGGTCCCTGAGCAGTTCTTC. This chain connects TRBV3-1 to TRBJ2-1; the D is unclear. CDR3 size: 14 residues. V was cut by 0 bases and J by 9 bases, with 12 bases left in between. Germline CDR1 reads LGHDT; CDR2 reads YNNKEL (reference sequence).